This T cell receptor beta chain was profiled in a study of Graves' ophthalmopathy and Graves' hyperthyroidism. Study-wide context: Ahead of any treatment, peripheral blood was obtained at the initial diagnosis.

Amplified material comprised TCR beta CDR3 regions derived from RNA transcripts. The workflow started with a first-round RT-PCR run with HTBI primers and then moved on to a second-round multiplex PCR. Using its own MiXCR run on the multiplex PCR reads, TCRdb lists one record per CDR3 protein. The sample lists 450,000 or so distinct CDR3 sequences, 13% to 15% occurring once. In regard to this clonotype: A read error is possible here, since a much larger clone lies one base away.

Per the germline V gene, CDR1 is MNHEY and CDR2 is SVGEGT. The V end was cut by 8 bases, the J end by 4 bases, with 18 bases between. This CDR3 is 16 amino acids long. This clonotype was sampled from a woman in her twenties or thirties with Graves' ophthalmopathy. The J gene is TRBJ1-6, the V gene TRBV6-2 or TRBV6-3; tentatively, D is TRBD1 (5 bases). The sample comprised blood. The CDR3 DNA is TGTGCCAGCTGCAACGAGAGGGGTCGGTATAATTCACCCCTCCACTTT. Translated, it gives CASCNERGRYNSPLHF.